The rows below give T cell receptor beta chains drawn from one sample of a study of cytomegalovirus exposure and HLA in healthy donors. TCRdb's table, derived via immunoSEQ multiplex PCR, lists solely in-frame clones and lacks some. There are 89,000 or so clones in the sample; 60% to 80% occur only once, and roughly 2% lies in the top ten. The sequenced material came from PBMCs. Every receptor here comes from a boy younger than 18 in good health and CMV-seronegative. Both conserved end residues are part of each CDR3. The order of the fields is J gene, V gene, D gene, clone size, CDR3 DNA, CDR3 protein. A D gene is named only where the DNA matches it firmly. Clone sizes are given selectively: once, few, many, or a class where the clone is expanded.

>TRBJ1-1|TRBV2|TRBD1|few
TGTGCCAGCAGTGAGCAGGGGGTGAACACTGAAGCTTTCTTT
CASSEQGVNTEAFF
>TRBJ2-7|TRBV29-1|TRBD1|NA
TGCAGCGTTGCCCGGGACAGGGGCTACGAGCAGTACTTC
CSVARDRGYEQYF
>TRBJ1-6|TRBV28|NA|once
TGTGCCAGCAGTCCATGGGGGGTGGGGGGTAGCTCCTATAATTCACCCCTCCACTTT
CASSPWGVGGSSYNSPLHF
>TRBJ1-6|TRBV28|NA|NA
TGTGCCAGCAGTTCTCAGAATTCACCCCTCCACTTT
CASSSQNSPLHF
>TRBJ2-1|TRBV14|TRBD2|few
TGTGCCAGCAGCCAGCCGAGTTGGCTAGCGGGAGCTGAGCAGTTCTTC
CASSQPSWLAGAEQFF
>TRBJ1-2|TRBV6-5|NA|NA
TGTGCCAGCAGTTACTCGACAACTTGGGATGGCTACACCTTC
CASSYSTTWDGYTF
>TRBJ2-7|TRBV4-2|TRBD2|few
TGTGCCAGCAGCCCGGAATTGAGTCCTCTAGCGGGAGTCCACGAGCAGTACTTC
CASSPELSPLAGVHEQYF
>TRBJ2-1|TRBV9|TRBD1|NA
TGTGCCAGCAGCGCGGGACAGGCCTATGAGCAGTTCTTC
CASSAGQAYEQFF
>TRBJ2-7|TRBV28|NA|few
TGTGCCAGCAGTCATGCCGGGTATACCTACGAGCAGTACTTC
CASSHAGYTYEQYF
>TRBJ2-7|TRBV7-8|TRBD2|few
TGTGCCAGCAGCTTCTCGATGCGGGGGGGGTTCAACGAGCAGTACTTC
CASSFSMRGGFNEQYF
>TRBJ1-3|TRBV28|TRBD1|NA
TGTGCCAGCACCGTAGCCGGGACAGGGGAAATGAACACCATATATTTT
CASTVAGTGEMNTIYF
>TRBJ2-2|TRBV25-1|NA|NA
TGTGCCAGCAGTGAGGGGCACCCGAACACCGGGGAGCTGTTTTTT
CASSEGHPNTGELFF
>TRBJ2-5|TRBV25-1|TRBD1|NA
TGTGCCAGCAGTAGGGGACAGGCCCAAGAGACCCAGTACTTC
CASSRGQAQETQYF
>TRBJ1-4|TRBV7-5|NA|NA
TGTGCCAGAAGCTACACCGGGACAGGCGAAAGGGAAAAACTGTTTTTT
CARSYTGTGEREKLFF
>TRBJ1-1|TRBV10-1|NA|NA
TGCGCCAGCAGTGCCAGGGACACTGAAGCTTTCTTT
CASSARDTEAFF
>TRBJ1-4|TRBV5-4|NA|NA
TGTGCCAGCAGCTTGCGTGACAGCACTAATGAAAAACTGTTTTTT
CASSLRDSTNEKLFF
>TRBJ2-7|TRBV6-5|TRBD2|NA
TGTGCCAGCAGTCGGGGACTAGCGGGGCACGAGCAGTACTTC
CASSRGLAGHEQYF
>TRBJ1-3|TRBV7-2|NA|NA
TGTGCCAGCAGTTCTACCAGGGCCCCTTCTGGAAACACCATATATTTT
CASSSTRAPSGNTIYF
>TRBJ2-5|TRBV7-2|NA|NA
TGTGCCAGCAGCTTTTGGAAAGGGGAGGTCGAGACCCAGTACTTC
CASSFWKGEVETQYF
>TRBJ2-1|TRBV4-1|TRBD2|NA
TGCGCCAGCAGCCAAGTATTCGCCCGGGGACTAGCGGCTTACAATGAGCAGTTCTTC
CASSQVFARGLAAYNEQFF
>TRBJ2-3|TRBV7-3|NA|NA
TGTGCCAGCAGCTCCGGCACAGATACGCAGTATTTT
CASSSGTDTQYF
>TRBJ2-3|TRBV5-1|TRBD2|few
TGCGCCAGCAGCTTCCTGACTAGCGGGCACCTCACAGATACGCAGTATTTT
CASSFLTSGHLTDTQYF
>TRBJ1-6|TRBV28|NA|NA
TGTGCCAGCAGTTTATTCAACAGTAATTCACCCCTCCACTTT
CASSLFNSNSPLHF
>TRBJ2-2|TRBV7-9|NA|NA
TGTGCCAGCCAATTAGGGAGTAACACCGGGGAGCTGTTTTTT
CASQLGSNTGELFF
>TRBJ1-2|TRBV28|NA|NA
TGTGCCAGCAGTTCCCCTGGGGGCAGGTTCTTCTATGGCTACACCTTC
CASSSPGGRFFYGYTF
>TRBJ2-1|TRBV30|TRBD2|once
TGTGCCTGGAATAGCGGGGGTTCCTACAATGAGCAGTTCTTC
CAWNSGGSYNEQFF
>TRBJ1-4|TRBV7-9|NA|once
TGTGCCAGCAGCCCCCAACGCGGGCCTGAAAAACTGTTTTTT
CASSPQRGPEKLFF
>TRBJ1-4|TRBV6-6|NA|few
TGTGCCAGCAGGAGAGACAGAGTCAATGAAAAACTGTTTTTT
CASRRDRVNEKLFF
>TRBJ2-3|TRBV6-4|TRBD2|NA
TGTGCCAGCAGTTTAGCGGGGGAAGGGGATACGCAGTATTTT
CASSLAGEGDTQYF
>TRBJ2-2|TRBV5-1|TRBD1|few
TGCGCCAGCAGCGTGACAGGGGCTGCCGGGGAGCTGTTTTTT
CASSVTGAAGELFF
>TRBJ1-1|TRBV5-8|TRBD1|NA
TGTGCCAGCAGCTTGAGCAGGGGGCTTGAAGCTTTCTTT
CASSLSRGLEAFF
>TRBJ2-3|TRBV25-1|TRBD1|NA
TGTGCCAGCACAAACGACAGGGCCTTCACAGATACGCAGTATTTT
CASTNDRAFTDTQYF
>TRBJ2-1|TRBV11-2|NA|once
TGTGCCAGCGGTAGACTAGACCTGTCGGATGAGCAGTTCTTC
CASGRLDLSDEQFF
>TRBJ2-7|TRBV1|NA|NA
TGCACCAGCAGCCGGTCCTCGGACTCATACGAGCAGTACTTC
CTSSRSSDSYEQYF
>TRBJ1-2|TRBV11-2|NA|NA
TGTGCCAGCAGCCCCCCCGCGGGGAACTATGGCTACACCTTC
CASSPPAGNYGYTF
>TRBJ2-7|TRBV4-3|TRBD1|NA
TGCGCCAGCAGCCAAGATGGGGGGACAGGCTCCTACGAGCAGTACTTC
CASSQDGGTGSYEQYF
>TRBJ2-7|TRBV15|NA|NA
TGTGCCACCGCGTCGGCAGGGTCGACCTACGAGCAGTACTTC
CATASAGSTYEQYF
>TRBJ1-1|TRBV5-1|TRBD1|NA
TGCGCCAGTAAAGGTGGGACAGGGAACATGAACACTGAAGCTTTCTTT
CASKGGTGNMNTEAFF
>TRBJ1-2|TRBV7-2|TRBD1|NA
TGTGCCAGCAGCCAACCGACAGGGTCCTATGGCTACACCTTC
CASSQPTGSYGYTF
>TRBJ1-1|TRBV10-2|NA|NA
TGCGCCAGCAGTGAGTCTACAGCAGAAGCTTTCTTT
CASSESTAEAFF
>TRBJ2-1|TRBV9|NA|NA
TGTGCCAGCAGCAAGTTACTAGAGACCGCCTACAATGAGCAGTTCTTC
CASSKLLETAYNEQFF